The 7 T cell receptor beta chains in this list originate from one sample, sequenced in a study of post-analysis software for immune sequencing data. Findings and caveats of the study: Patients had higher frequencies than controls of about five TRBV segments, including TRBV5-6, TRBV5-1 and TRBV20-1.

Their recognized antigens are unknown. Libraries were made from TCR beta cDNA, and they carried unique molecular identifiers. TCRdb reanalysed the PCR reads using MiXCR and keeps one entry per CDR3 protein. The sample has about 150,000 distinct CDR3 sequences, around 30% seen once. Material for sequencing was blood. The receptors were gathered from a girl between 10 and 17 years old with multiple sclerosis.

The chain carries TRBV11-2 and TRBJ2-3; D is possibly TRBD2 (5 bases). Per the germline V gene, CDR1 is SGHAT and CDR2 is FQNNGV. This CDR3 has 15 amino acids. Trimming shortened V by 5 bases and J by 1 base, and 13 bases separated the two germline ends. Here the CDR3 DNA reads TGTGCCAGCAGCCACCCCCAGAGGGGCACAGATACGCAGTATTTT. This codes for CASSHPQRGTDTQYF. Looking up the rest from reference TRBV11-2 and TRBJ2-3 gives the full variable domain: EAGVAQSPRYKIIEKRQSVAFWCNPISGHATLYWYQQILGQGPKLLIQFQNNGVVDDSQLPKDRFSAERLKGVDSTLKIQPAKLEDSAVYLCASSHPQRGTDTQYFGPGTRLTVL.

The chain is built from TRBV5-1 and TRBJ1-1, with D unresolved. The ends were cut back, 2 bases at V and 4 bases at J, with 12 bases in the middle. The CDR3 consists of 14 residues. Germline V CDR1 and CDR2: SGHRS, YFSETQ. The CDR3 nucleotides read TGCGCCAGCAGCTTTGATGGATGGGGCACTGAAGCTTTCTTT. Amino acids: CASSFDGWGTEAFF. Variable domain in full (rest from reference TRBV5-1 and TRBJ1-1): KAGVTQTPRYLIKTRGQQVTLSCSPISGHRSVSWYQQTPGQGLQFLFEYFSETQRNKGNFPGRFSGRQFSNSRSEMNVSTLELGDSALYLCASSFDGWGTEAFFGQGTRLTVV.

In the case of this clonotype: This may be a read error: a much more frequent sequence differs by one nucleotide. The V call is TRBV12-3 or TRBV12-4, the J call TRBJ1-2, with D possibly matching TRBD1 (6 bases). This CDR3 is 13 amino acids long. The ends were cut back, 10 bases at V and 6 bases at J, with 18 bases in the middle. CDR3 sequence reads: CANRCGGGNGYTF. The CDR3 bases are TGTGCCAACCGATGCGGGGGCGGTAATGGCTACACCTTC.

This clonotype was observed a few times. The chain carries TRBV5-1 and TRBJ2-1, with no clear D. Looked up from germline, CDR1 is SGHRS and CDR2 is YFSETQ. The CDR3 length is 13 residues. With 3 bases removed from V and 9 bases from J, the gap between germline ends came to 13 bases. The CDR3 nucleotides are TGCGCCAGCAGCTCCCTTGGATGGGCTGAGCAGTTCTTC. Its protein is CASSSLGWAEQFF.

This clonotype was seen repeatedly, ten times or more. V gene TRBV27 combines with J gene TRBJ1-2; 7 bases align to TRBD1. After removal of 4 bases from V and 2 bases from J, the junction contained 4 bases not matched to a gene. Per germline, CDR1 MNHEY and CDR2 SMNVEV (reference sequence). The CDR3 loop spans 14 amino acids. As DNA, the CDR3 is TGTGCCAGCAGTTCCCTACAGGGGAACTATGGCTACACCTTC. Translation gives CASSSLQGNYGYTF.

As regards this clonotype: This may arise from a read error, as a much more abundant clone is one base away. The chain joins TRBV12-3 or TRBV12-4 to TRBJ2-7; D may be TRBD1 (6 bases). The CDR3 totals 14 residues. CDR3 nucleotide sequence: TGTGCCGGCAGCCGAGGACAGTCGACCTACGAGCAGTACTTC. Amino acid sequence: CAGSRGQSTYEQYF.

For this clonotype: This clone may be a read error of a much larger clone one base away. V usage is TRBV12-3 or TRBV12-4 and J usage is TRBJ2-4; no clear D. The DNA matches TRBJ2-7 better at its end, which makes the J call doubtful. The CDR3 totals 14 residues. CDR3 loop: CTTAESPHYDEQYF. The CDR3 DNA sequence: TGTACCACCGCGGAGTCACCGCACTATGACGAGCAGTACTTC.